This TCR beta chain came from a study of graft-versus-host responses after intestinal transplantation. Here immunoSEQ multiplex PCR was the method, and the copy in TCRdb shows in-frame clones only, minus some. Among just over 40,000 clones listed, 85% to 95% were seen once. CDR1 and CDR2 from the germline V gene are ENHRY and SYGVKD. The CDR3 consists of 15 residues. Details on this clone: No antigen is known for it.

This rearrangement joins TRBV10-3 to TRBJ2-5; 7 nucleotides agree with TRBD2. The J call is doubtful: the DNA matches TRBJ2-7 better. The starting material was unstimulated CD8+ T cells sorted from spleen or lymph node cells, obtained before transplant. This receptor was identified in a human donor who was the organ donor for an intestinal transplant. The CDR3 nucleotides are TGTGCCATCAGTGTCGGCGGGGGTTCGGTAGGCGAGCAGTACTTC. Amino acid sequence: CAISVGGGSVGEQYF.